This T cell receptor (beta chain) was recorded in a study of early T cells in non-severe SARS-CoV-2 infection (dated by TCRdb to the early 2020s). For the study in its entirety: Because TCR sequencing relied on bulk RNA taken from unsorted whole blood, pairing of alpha and beta chains was not possible.

Trimming takes 2 bases off V and 4 bases off J; junction bases not matched to a gene: 11. The germline V gene sets CDR1 to MNHNS and CDR2 to SASEGT. The CDR3 has 16 amino acids, counting the end cysteine and phenylalanine. The entry retains the CDR3 DNA only, 48 bases that are in frame from base 1. Overall study outcomes, separate from this receptor: VDJdb matching was skewed toward anti-spike CD8 responses and likely underestimated virus-specific expansions, missing private and CD4 specificities.

The library was obtained by 5' RACE. The data were produced on a NextSeq 500. The TCR library protocol attached unique molecular identifiers to individual cDNA molecules to correct for sequencing error and PCR bias. Both TCR alpha and beta chains were sequenced, and tight co-correlation was observed between alpha and beta sequence abundances in each sample. The authors' analysis ran thus. Decombinator V4 was used to perform V gene, J gene and CDR3 annotation of TCR sequences. Expanded TCRs were defined as changing significantly between any two time points under a Poisson model with p below 0.0001. TCR abundances were normalised to the total number of TCRs sequenced in each sample and reported as counts per million. TRAV1-2 paired with TRAJ12, TRAJ20 or TRAJ33 defined MAIT TCRs, while TRAV10 paired with TRAJ18 defined iNKT TCRs. A search of VDJdb, accessed on 1 November 2021, was run for TCRs annotated to CMV, EBV and SARS-CoV-2, with TCRs annotated for multiple antigens excluded. In-frame beta chains were kept once TCRdb had trimmed the public reads at Q25 with fastp and called clones with MiXCR. Rows matching on CDR3 protein sequence are summarized as one entry with the most common DNA and genes. Here the V and J calls rest on TCRdb's processing, not on the authors' analysis. This sample comprises approximately 79,000 distinct CDR3 sequences, roughly 13% of them detected only once. The ten largest clones capture 6% of the sample.

Many counts were recorded for this clonotype. Its antigen is currently not known. Base-call qualities are not available, and no considerably larger clone is one nucleotide away. A case-control design nested within a healthcare worker cohort in London, UK, was used, with weekly nasopharyngeal swab PCR tests and blood sampling performed. Between 23 and 31 March 2020, the week of the UK lockdown, healthcare workers were enrolled and then followed up weekly for as long as 16 weeks. This sequence uses TRBV6-1 and TRBJ2-7, with TRBD2 matching 7 junction bases. The clonotype was recovered from an adult who was a healthcare worker with PCR-confirmed SARS-CoV-2 infection or an uninfected control (not recorded which). Sequencing was carried out using whole blood. The sequenced DNA: TGTGCCAGCAGTGAAAATAGGGGTCTTAGCGGGTACGAGCAGTACTTC. It encodes CASSENRGLSGYEQYF.